This T cell receptor (beta chain) was identified in a study of T cell responses to AZD1222 COVID-19 vaccine. Sequencing was performed with immunoSEQ multiplex PCR; in TCRdb, only in-frame clones are kept and a portion is missing. The table records over 100,000 clones, roughly nine tenths of them present only once. The CDR3 spans 19 residues. Per the germline V gene, CDR1 is MDHEN and CDR2 is SYDVKM. With 5 bases removed from V and 6 bases from J, the gap between germline ends came to 28 bases. This TCR came from an adult in good health. The rearrangement uses TRBV28 and TRBJ2-2; possible D gene TRBD2, 6 bases. The material sequenced was peripheral blood, taken on day 0 of AZD1222 vaccination. The CDR3 nucleotides read TGTGCCAGCAGTCAACCGATAGCGGTAACTAGTAGCCTACCCGGGGAGCTGTTTTTT. Amino acids: CASSQPIAVTSSLPGELFF.